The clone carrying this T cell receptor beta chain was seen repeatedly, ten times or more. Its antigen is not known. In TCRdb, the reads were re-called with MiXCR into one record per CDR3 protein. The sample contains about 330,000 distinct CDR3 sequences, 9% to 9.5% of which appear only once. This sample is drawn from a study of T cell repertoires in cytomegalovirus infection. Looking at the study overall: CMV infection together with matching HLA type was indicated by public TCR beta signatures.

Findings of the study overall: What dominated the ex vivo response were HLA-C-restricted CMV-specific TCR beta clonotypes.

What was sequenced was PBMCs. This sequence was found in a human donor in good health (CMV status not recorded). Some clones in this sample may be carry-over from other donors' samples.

In nucleotides, the CDR3 is TGTGCCAGCAGACTTACCGGGACTAGCTCCTACGAGCAGTACTTC. This gives the protein CASRLTGTSSYEQYF. The gene calls are TRBV7-2 and TRBJ2-7, with 8 bases aligning to TRBD2. This CDR3 has 15 amino acids. Germline values: CDR1 SGHTA, CDR2 FQGNSA. The V and J ends lost 6 bases and 0 bases, in that order; junction bases with no gene match: 7.